The clone carrying this T cell receptor (beta chain) has ten or more counts. What it recognizes is unknown. This sample stems from a study of T-cell reconstitution after alpha-beta-depleted transplantation in children. Study-wide points: Some patients showed high day-60 TCRbeta diversity, which derived from surviving recipient T cells and thymic progenitors. Among T cells one year after transplant, newly produced cells accounted for most counts and diversity.

V was pared by 2 bases and J by 5 bases, with 15 bases of the junction left unmatched. CDR3 size: 17 residues. Construction of the TCRbeta library involved unique molecular identifiers. TCRdb itself ran the PCR reads through MiXCR, one entry per CDR3 protein. The sample shows 250,000 or so distinct CDR3 sequences, around 7.8% of them seen only once. J is TRBJ2-7 and V is TRBV12-3 or TRBV12-4, with 7 bases aligning to TRBD2. Sequencing used PBMCs, mostly from graft donor cells, obtained 180 days after TCRalphabeta/CD19-depleted stem cell transplant. The clonotype originates from a male patient between 5 and 17 years old who had a stem cell transplant for acute lymphoblastic leukemia, so the T cells may come from the graft donor. The CDR3 spells CASSLTLAYAGAHEQYF. The CDR3 DNA is TGTGCCAGCAGTTTAACCTTGGCATATGCGGGAGCCCACGAGCAGTACTTC.